Given below is one TCR beta chain in context. Its antigen is as yet unknown. TCRdb reprocessed the 5' RACE reads with MiXCR, giving one entry per CDR3 protein. The sample contains 250,000 or so distinct CDR3 sequences, 6.9% of which appear only once. The sample is drawn from a study of T cells after yellow fever vaccination. Study outcomes and limitations: There was a possibility that FACS-sorted repertoires contained abundant clonotypes contaminating from the bulk population.

In germline, CDR1 is MNHEY, CDR2 SVGAGI. V shed 8 bases, J shed 10 bases, and the junction held 12 bases outside the gene matches. The CDR3 contains 14 residues. Sequenced here: CD4+ T cells sorted from PBMCs, sampled 15 days after the yellow fever booster vaccination. The V call is TRBV6-5, the J call TRBJ2-1, with 9 bases lining up with TRBD2. This TCR derives from a man aged 25-40 years who received the YFV17D yellow fever vaccine. CDR3 region: CASRVGLAGKEQFF. CDR3 nucleotides: TGTGCCAGCCGGGTCGGGCTAGCGGGAAAAGAGCAGTTCTTC.